These 9 T cell receptor beta chains were all obtained from the same sample, sequenced in a study of blood T cell repertoires in COVID-19. The method was immunoSEQ multiplex PCR; TCRdb's version includes in-frame clones alone and lacks a portion of them. The table records 150,000 to 200,000 clones, roughly four fifths of them present only once. The sequenced sample consisted of peripheral blood. These receptors were obtained from a man in his 70s who had recovered from COVID-19.

The chain recombines TRBV9 with TRBJ2-1; D not resolved. Germline CDR1 SGDLS, CDR2 YYNGEE. Deletions cut 0 bases from V and 10 bases from J, with 11 bases between. The CDR3 runs 13 residues. CDR3 amino acids: CASSVGAPVEQFF. The CDR3 bases are TGTGCCAGCAGCGTAGGAGCCCCGGTGGAGCAGTTCTTC.

The V call is TRBV9, the J call TRBJ1-2; 8 bases fit TRBD1. The CDR3 has 14 residues. The germline gives CDR1 SGDLS, CDR2 YYNGEE. After removal of 2 bases from V and 8 bases from J, the junction contained 8 bases not matched to a gene. In DNA, the CDR3 is TGTGCCAGCAGCGTTTCAGGGGGCGCGTCAGGCTACACCTTC. It specifies CASSVSGGASGYTF. The variable domain in full, completed from reference TRBV9 and TRBJ1-2, reads DSGVTQTPKHLITATGQRVTLRCSPRSGDLSVYWYQQSLDQGLQFLIQYYNGEERAKGNILERFSAQQFPDLHSELNLSSLELGDSALYFCASSVSGGASGYTFGSGTRLTVV.

This clone was counted a few times. The chain links TRBV29-1 to TRBJ2-7; no definite D call. Germline-derived CDR1 and CDR2 are SQVTM and ANQGSEA. This CDR3 contains 11 residues. The V and J ends lost 6 bases and 3 bases respectively, with 9 bases between them. The CDR3 loop reads CSVTVIYEQYF. In DNA, the CDR3 is TGCAGCGTGACTGTCATCTACGAGCAGTACTTC.

V is TRBV25-1 and J is TRBJ1-5; D remains ambiguous. The germline V and J ends were trimmed by 5 bases and 6 bases, with 11 bases remaining between them. This CDR3 spans 13 amino acids. CDR1 and CDR2 from the germline V gene are MGHDK and SYGVNS. In DNA form, the CDR3 reads TGTGCCAGCAGTAAGGGTGAGGGTCAGCCCCAGCATTTT. This translates into CASSKGEGQPQHF.

The CDR3 region has the DNA TGTGCCAGCAGCCAAGAAAAATGGAGTGTGACCACCGGGGAGCTGTTTTTT. It encodes CASSQEKWSVTTGELFF. The chain carries TRBV3-1 (or the pseudogene TRBV3-2) and TRBJ2-2; no clear D gene. Germline CDR1 is LGHDT and CDR2 is YNNKEL (reference sequence). The CDR3 sequence is 17 residues long. The V end was cut by 0 bases, the J end by 4 bases, with 15 bases between.

This clone was observed a few times. The chain uses TRBV5-1 and TRBJ1-2; maybe TRBD1 (6 bases). The ends were cut back, 4 bases at V and 4 bases at J, with 14 bases in the middle. The V gene's germline CDR1 is SGHRS and CDR2 YFSETQ. This CDR3 is 14 amino acids long. Here the CDR3 reads CASSIRTDGYGYTF. The CDR3 region has the DNA TGCGCCAGCAGCATCCGGACAGACGGCTATGGCTACACCTTC. Based on the CDR3 plus reference TRBV5-1 and TRBJ1-2, the full variable domain is KAGVTQTPRYLIKTRGQQVTLSCSPISGHRSVSWYQQTPGQGLQFLFEYFSETQRNKGNFPGRFSGRQFSNSRSEMNVSTLELGDSALYLCASSIRTDGYGYTFGSGTRLTVV.

V and J are TRBV10-2 and TRBJ2-1; 9 nucleotides align to TRBD2. CDR1 is WSHSY, CDR2 SAAADI, per germline. The V and J ends lost 3 bases and 3 bases, in that order; junction bases with no gene match: 3. This CDR3 is built from 15 residues. The CDR3 DNA sequence: TGCGCCAGCAGTGAAGCGGGAGGCCTCTACAATGAGCAGTTCTTC. Translated, it gives CASSEAGGLYNEQFF.

This clone was recorded a few times. V and J are TRBV5-1 and TRBJ1-1; D gene unclear. The CDR3 runs 15 residues. The germline CDR1 and CDR2 sequences are SGHRS and YFSETQ. The V end lost 5 bases, the J end lost 0 bases, and 14 bases lay between the germline ends. CDR3 loop: CASRGGGGMNTEAFF. The CDR3 DNA reads as TGCGCCAGCAGGGGCGGAGGAGGAATGAACACTGAAGCTTTCTTT.

J is TRBJ1-4 and V is TRBV2; tentative D call: TRBD1 (5 bases). Germline loops: CDR1 SNHLY, CDR2 FYNNEI. Deletions cut 3 bases from V and 7 bases from J, with 12 bases between. This CDR3 is built from 14 residues. The CDR3 sequence is CASSEQGPGEKLFF. The DNA for the CDR3 is TGTGCCAGCAGTGAGCAGGGCCCTGGTGAAAAACTGTTTTTT. The full variable domain, rest sourced from reference TRBV2 and TRBJ1-4, is EPEVTQTPSHQVTQMGQEVILRCVPISNHLYFYWYRQILGQKVEFLVSFYNNEISEKSEIFDDQFSVERPDGSNFTLKIRSTKLEDSAMYFCASSEQGPGEKLFFGSGTQLSVL.